The 31 T cell receptor beta chains given below trace back to one sample, sequenced in a study of blood T cell repertoires in COVID-19 (dated by TCRdb to 2018 to 2021). The library was generated by the immunoSEQ multiplex PCR assay. TCRdb stores this immuneACCESS table with in-frame sequences only. Part of the clones is absent; in the studies checked, under half of the shortfall reflects unresolved V genes, and no reason is known for the rest. Within this sample are about 67,000 clones, with roughly three quarters of them counted one time only. The ten top clones hold about 6% of the sample. The sample was peripheral blood. These receptors all come from an older woman with acute or convalescent COVID-19.

This clone was observed a few times. The rearrangement uses TRBV5-5 and TRBJ2-3; 8 nucleotides line up with TRBD1. Germline values: CDR1 SGHKS, CDR2 YYEKEE (reference sequence). V shed 2 bases and J 3 bases; nucleotides not matched to a gene: 8. This CDR3 has 16 amino acids. The CDR3 sequence is CASSLGWTGRTDTQYF. The CDR3 DNA is TGTGCCAGCAGCTTAGGTTGGACAGGGCGAACAGATACGCAGTATTTT.

Only a few counts were recorded for this clone. The rearrangement uses TRBV27 and TRBJ2-1; tentatively, D is TRBD2 (6 bases). Germline lookup yields CDR1 MNHEY and CDR2 SMNVEV (reference sequence). This CDR3 is built from 17 residues. The V end lost 5 bases, the J end lost 0 bases, and 17 bases lay between the germline ends. CDR3 protein: CASSIDIGGSSYNEQFF. The CDR3 DNA is TGTGCCAGCAGTATCGATATCGGGGGTAGCTCCTACAATGAGCAGTTCTTC.

This clone was seen more than once but under ten times. The chain has TRBV7-8 and TRBJ1-1; TRBD1 aligns across 9 bases. Per germline, CDR1 SGHVS and CDR2 FQNEAQ. The CDR3 covers 15 residues. After removal of 3 bases from V and 3 bases from J, the junction contained 5 bases not matched to a gene. In DNA, the CDR3 is TGTGCCAGCAGCTTCCTCGGGACAGGGTACACTGAAGCTTTCTTT. Its translation: CASSFLGTGYTEAFF.

This chain joins TRBV2 and TRBJ2-5; possible D gene TRBD2, 5 bases. CDR1 SNHLY and CDR2 FYNNEI come from the germline V gene. Trimming left V 6 bases short and J 1 base short, with 9 bases between. The CDR3 is 13 residues long. DNA of the CDR3: TGTGCCAGCAGGAGGGTTATCCAAGAGACCCAGTACTTC. It translates to CASRRVIQETQYF.

The chain recombines TRBV7-3 with TRBJ2-1; 7 positions agree with TRBD2. This CDR3 comprises 14 residues. V lost 3 bases and J lost 4; bases outside the gene matches: 3. Germline CDR1 and CDR2: SGHTA and FQGTGA. CDR3 in DNA: TGTGCCAGCAGCTTGTCCGGGGGGTACAATGAGCAGTTCTTC. Amino acids: CASSLSGGYNEQFF.

The rearrangement joins TRBV21-1 to TRBJ1-6. TRBV21-1 is designated a pseudogene. CDR3 length: 15 residues. The CDR3 sequence: CASSKPRPYNSPLHF. Written as DNA, the CDR3 is TGTGCCAGCAGCAAACCCCGTCCCTATAATTCACCCCTCCACTTT.

The chain links TRBV6-5 to TRBJ2-1; 14 nucleotides match TRBD2. This CDR3 has 15 amino acids. The junction had 6 bases not matched to a gene; V was cut back by 7 bases and J by 7 bases. Germline V gene data show CDR1 as MNHEY and CDR2 as SVGAGI. In DNA form, the CDR3 reads TGTGCCAGCACCGGGACTAGCGGGGGTAGGAATGAGCAGTTCTTC. As protein: CASTGTSGGRNEQFF.

The chain employs TRBV12-3 or TRBV12-4 and TRBJ1-1; D is uncertain. V was cut by 9 bases and J by 1 base, with 12 bases left in between. CDR3 size: 13 residues. The CDR3: CASLGSANTEAFF. The DNA for the CDR3 is TGTGCCAGTCTAGGTTCAGCGAACACTGAAGCTTTCTTT.

The gene calls are TRBV12-5 and TRBJ2-3, with TRBD2 identical over 12 bases. From germline, CDR1 is LGHNT and CDR2 FRNRAP. The CDR3 sequence is 21 residues long. Germline trimming cut 0 bases from V and 0 bases from J; bases unmatched to any gene: 13. The CDR3 DNA reads as TGTGCTAGTGGTTTGGTAGTGGGGCTAGCGGGGGGGGACACTAGCACAGATACGCAGTATTTT. Amino acids: CASGLVVGLAGGDTSTDTQYF.

The chain combines TRBV28 with TRBJ2-7; D possibly corresponds to TRBD1 (6 bases). The CDR3 contains 15 residues. V was cut by 1 base and J by 5 bases, with 15 bases left in between. Germline values: CDR1 MDHEN, CDR2 SYDVKM. The CDR3 protein is CASSLFQGRVNEQYF. CDR3 nucleotide sequence: TGTGCCAGCAGTTTATTCCAGGGGCGAGTCAACGAGCAGTACTTC.

The rearrangement uses TRBV6-5 and TRBJ1-5; D is uncertain. The CDR3 loop spans 14 amino acids. Per the germline V gene, CDR1 is MNHEY and CDR2 is SVGAGI. With 6 bases removed from V and 5 bases from J, the gap between germline ends came to 14 bases. CDR3: CASRAHKEDQPQHF. The CDR3, as DNA: TGTGCCAGCAGGGCACACAAGGAGGATCAGCCCCAGCATTTT.

CDR3 region: CASSLPNYGYTF. As DNA, the CDR3 is TGTGCCAGCAGTTTACCAAACTATGGCTACACCTTC. This rearrangement joins TRBV28 to TRBJ1-2; D is undetermined. The CDR3 runs 12 residues. Germline CDR1 and CDR2: MDHEN and SYDVKM. Deletions cut 2 bases from V and 2 bases from J, with 3 bases between.

V and J are TRBV6-2 or TRBV6-3 and TRBJ2-7; TRBD1 agrees at 10 bases. The CDR3 runs 16 residues. The germline V gene encodes CDR1 MNHEY and CDR2 SVGEGT. Unmatched junction bases numbered 13, after V lost 6 bases and J lost 5 bases. CDR3 DNA sequence: TGTGCCAGCAGCTCCCACCGGGACAGGGGACGGGACGAGCAGTACTTC. This translates into CASSSHRDRGRDEQYF.

V usage is TRBV29-1 and J usage is TRBJ2-3, with a tentative D call TRBD2 (6 bases). Per germline, CDR1 SQVTM and CDR2 ANQGSEA. V lost 7 bases, J lost 1 base, and 15 bases lay in between. This CDR3 comprises 14 residues. Here the CDR3 DNA reads TGCAGCGCCCTCCTAGCGAAGGGCACAGATACGCAGTATTTT. It is translated as CSALLAKGTDTQYF.

The chain employs TRBV11-2 and TRBJ1-6; tentatively, D is TRBD1 (5 bases). V dropped 6 bases and J dropped 8 bases, with 14 bases sitting between them. Germline lookup yields CDR1 SGHAT and CDR2 FQNNGV. This CDR3 comprises 14 residues. The CDR3 sequence: CASSHRSADSPLHF. The DNA of the CDR3 is TGTGCCAGCAGTCACAGGAGTGCGGATTCACCCCTCCACTTT.

The chain uses TRBV6-1 and TRBJ2-7; a possible D gene is TRBD1 (7 bases). The germline CDR1 and CDR2 sequences are MNHNS and SASEGT. V was shortened by 4 bases and J by 0 bases, with 16 bases between the two germline ends. CDR3 length equals 16 residues. The CDR3 protein is CASSGRGQTSSYEQYF. DNA for the CDR3: TGTGCCAGCAGTGGGAGGGGACAGACGAGCTCCTACGAGCAGTACTTC.

The rearrangement links TRBV3-1 (or the pseudogene TRBV3-2) to TRBJ2-1; 10 bases match TRBD2. V lost 1 base to trimming and J lost 2 bases; unmatched junction nucleotides: 5. Germline CDR1 and CDR2: LGHDT and YNNKEL (reference sequence). The CDR3 length is 17 residues. CDR3: CASSQGASGGTYNEQFF. In nucleotides, the CDR3 is TGTGCCAGCAGCCAAGGAGCTAGCGGGGGTACCTACAATGAGCAGTTCTTC.

The J gene is TRBJ1-2, the V gene TRBV15; a weak D match, TRBD1 (6 bases). V was clipped by 5 bases and J by 2 bases, with 21 bases between them. This CDR3 contains 17 residues. In germline, CDR1 is LNHNV, CDR2 YYDKDF (reference sequence). CDR3: CATSPRTRTVKNYGYTF. The CDR3 nucleotides are TGTGCCACCAGCCCACGTACGAGGACAGTTAAGAACTATGGCTACACCTTC.

The J gene is TRBJ2-2, the V gene TRBV28; weak D call: TRBD1 (6 bases). Germline V lookup: CDR1 MDHEN, CDR2 SYDVKM. CDR3 size: 15 residues. Trimming shortened V by 4 bases and J by 1 base, and 10 bases separated the two germline ends. In nucleotides, the CDR3 is TGTGCCAGCAGTTCCCCGGGACAGAACACCGGGGAGCTGTTTTTT. Its translation is CASSSPGQNTGELFF.

This clone was observed a single time. The chain has TRBV11-2 and TRBJ2-2, with D unclear. The V end lost 5 bases, the J end lost 0 bases, and 7 bases lay between the germline ends. Germline V gene lookup returns CDR1 SGHAT and CDR2 FQNNGV. The CDR3 is made up of 14 amino acids. The CDR3: CASSRQTNTGELFF. CDR3 DNA sequence: TGTGCCAGCAGCCGACAAACGAACACCGGGGAGCTGTTTTTT.

The V gene is TRBV9, the J gene TRBJ1-6; D not certain. This CDR3 is 14 amino acids long. V dropped 2 bases and J dropped 6 bases, with 9 bases sitting between them. Germline-derived CDR1 and CDR2 are SGDLS and YYNGEE. The CDR3 coding sequence is TGTGCCAGCAGCGTGACGGGGATTAATTCACCCCTCCACTTT. It specifies CASSVTGINSPLHF.

The genes are TRBV7-2 and TRBJ1-5; D possibly corresponds to TRBD1 (5 bases). Between the trimmed V and J ends, which lost 5 bases and 6 bases, there was a span of 14 bases. Germline loops: CDR1 SGHTA, CDR2 FQGNSA. CDR3 length: 14 residues. The CDR3 DNA is TGTGCCAGCAGCCGGGGGGATCGGGGTCAGCCCCAGCATTTT. Encoded protein: CASSRGDRGQPQHF.

The V gene is TRBV30, the J gene TRBJ1-1; maybe TRBD1 (5 bases). In germline, CDR1 is GTSNPN, CDR2 SVGIG (reference sequence). The CDR3 covers 13 residues. V lost 3 bases and J 0 bases, leaving 8 bases between the germline ends. The CDR3 DNA follows: TGTGCCTGGAGCGCAGGGATGAACACTGAAGCTTTCTTT. Translated: CAWSAGMNTEAFF.

This clone was detected only a few times. The chain links TRBV2 to TRBJ1-3; 9 bases align to TRBD1. CDR3 length: 17 residues. The J segment lost 2 bases and the V segment lost 5 bases, leaving 10 bases of the junction unmatched. Germline V gene lookup returns CDR1 SNHLY and CDR2 FYNNEI. Here the CDR3 reads CASSTNPQGAAGNTIYF. CDR3 in DNA: TGTGCCAGCAGTACCAACCCACAGGGGGCGGCTGGAAACACCATATATTTT.

This clone appeared many times. The CDR3 region is CASSLTGGYEQYF. CDR3 nucleotide sequence: TGTGCCAGCTCACTAACAGGGGGCTACGAGCAGTACTTC. The chain combines TRBV18 with TRBJ2-7; 8 nucleotides agree with TRBD1. The CDR3 has 13 amino acids. The V gene's germline CDR1 is KGHSH and CDR2 LQKENI. J lost 3 bases, V lost 4 bases, and 2 bases had no gene match.

The V and J genes are TRBV20-1 and TRBJ1-4; D call uncertain. Trimming cost V 3 bases and J 10 bases, with 6 bases left between them. Germline values: CDR1 DFQATT, CDR2 SNEGSKA (reference sequence). The CDR3 has 10 amino acids. This chain's CDR3 is CSASLGKLFF. The CDR3 DNA sequence: TGCAGTGCTAGTCTCGGAAAACTGTTTTTT.

The V and J genes are TRBV29-1 and TRBJ2-5, with TRBD2 matching 10 bases. The CDR3 has 17 residues. The V and J ends lost 3 bases and 2 bases, in that order; junction bases with no gene match: 12. CDR1 is SQVTM and CDR2 is ANQGSEA in the germline V gene. For the CDR3, the DNA is TGCAGCGTTGATGGGAGAGCGGGGGGGCCCGGGCAAGAGACCCAGTACTTC. Translated, it gives CSVDGRAGGPGQETQYF. The full variable domain, with the rest looked up from reference TRBV29-1 and TRBJ2-5, is SAVISQKPSRDICQRGTSLTIQCQVDSQVTMMFWYRQQPGQSLTLIATANQGSEATYESGFVIDKFPISRPNLTFSTLTVSNMSPEDSSIYLCSVDGRAGGPGQETQYFGPGTRLLVL.

Only one count was recorded for this clone. This sequence joins TRBV29-1 and TRBJ2-7, with a tentative D call TRBD1 (7 bases). Trimming cost V 7 bases and J 0 bases, with 13 bases left between them. This CDR3 has 13 amino acids. Looked up from germline, CDR1 is SQVTM and CDR2 is ANQGSEA. Written as DNA, the CDR3 is TGCAGCGCCAGGGGGACTCTCTCCTACGAGCAGTACTTC. The encoded protein is CSARGTLSYEQYF.

The V gene is TRBV9, the J gene TRBJ2-2; 8 bases agree with TRBD1. With V trimmed by 0 bases and J by 4 bases, 8 bases remained unmatched. Germline V gene lookup returns CDR1 SGDLS and CDR2 YYNGEE. CDR3 size: 17 residues. The CDR3 loop reads CASSVGGTGQSTGELFF. CDR3 sequence (DNA): TGTGCCAGCAGCGTAGGAGGGACAGGCCAGAGCACCGGGGAGCTGTTTTTT.

The rearrangement links TRBV7-9 to TRBJ2-5, with a possible D match to TRBD2 (5 bases). Germline V CDR1 and CDR2: SEHNR, FQNEAQ (reference sequence). The CDR3 has 14 residues. V gave up 2 bases and J gave up 1 base, with 8 bases separating them. CDR3 sequence (DNA): TGTGCCAGCAGCTTAAGCGGCAGCCAAGAGACCCAGTACTTC. It codes for CASSLSGSQETQYF. Full variable domain (rest looked up from reference TRBV7-9 and TRBJ2-5): DTGVSQNPRHKITKRGQNVTFRCDPISEHNRLYWYRQTLGQGPEFLTYFQNEAQLEKSRLLSDRFSAERPKGSFSTLEIQRTEQGDSAMYLCASSLSGSQETQYFGPGTRLLVL.

This sequence joins TRBV11-1 and TRBJ2-1; tentative D call: TRBD2 (6 bases). CDR1 is SGHAT and CDR2 is FQDESV in the germline V gene (reference sequence). This CDR3 comprises 14 residues. The germline V and J ends were trimmed by 3 bases and 9 bases, with 15 bases remaining between them. As DNA, the CDR3 is TGTGCCAGCAGCTTTCGGGGGAATTCGGTTGAGCAGTTCTTC. It yields the protein CASSFRGNSVEQFF.